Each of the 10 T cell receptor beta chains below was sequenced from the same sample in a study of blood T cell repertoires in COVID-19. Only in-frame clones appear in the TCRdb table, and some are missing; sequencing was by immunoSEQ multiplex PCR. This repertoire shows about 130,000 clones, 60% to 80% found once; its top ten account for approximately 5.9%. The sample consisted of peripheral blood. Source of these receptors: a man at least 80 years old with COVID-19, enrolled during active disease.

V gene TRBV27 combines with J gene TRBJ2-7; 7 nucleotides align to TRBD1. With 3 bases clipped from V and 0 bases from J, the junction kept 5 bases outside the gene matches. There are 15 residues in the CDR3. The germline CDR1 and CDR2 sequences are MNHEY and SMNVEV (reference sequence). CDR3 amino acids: CASSLLGQDSYEQYF. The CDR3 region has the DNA TGTGCCAGCAGTTTGTTAGGACAGGACTCCTACGAGCAGTACTTC.

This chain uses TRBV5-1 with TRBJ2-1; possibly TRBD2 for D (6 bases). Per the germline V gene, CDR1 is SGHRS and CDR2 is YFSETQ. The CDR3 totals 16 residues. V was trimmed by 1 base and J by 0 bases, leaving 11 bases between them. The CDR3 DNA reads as TGCGCCAGCAGCTTGAGCGGGTCGAGCTCCTACAATGAGCAGTTCTTC. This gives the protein CASSLSGSSSYNEQFF.

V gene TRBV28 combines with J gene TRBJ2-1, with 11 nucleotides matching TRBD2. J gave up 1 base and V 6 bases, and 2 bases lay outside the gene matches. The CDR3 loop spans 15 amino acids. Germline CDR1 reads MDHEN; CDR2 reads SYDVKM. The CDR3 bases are TGTGCCAGCAGACTAGCGGGAGCATCCTACAATGAGCAGTTCTTC. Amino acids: CASRLAGASYNEQFF.

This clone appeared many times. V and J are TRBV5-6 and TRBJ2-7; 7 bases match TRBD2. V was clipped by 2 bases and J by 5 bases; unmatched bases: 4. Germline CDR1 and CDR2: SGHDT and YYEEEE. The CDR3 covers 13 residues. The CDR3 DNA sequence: TGTGCCAGCAGCTTTTGGGGGAGGGACGAGCAGTACTTC. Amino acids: CASSFWGRDEQYF.

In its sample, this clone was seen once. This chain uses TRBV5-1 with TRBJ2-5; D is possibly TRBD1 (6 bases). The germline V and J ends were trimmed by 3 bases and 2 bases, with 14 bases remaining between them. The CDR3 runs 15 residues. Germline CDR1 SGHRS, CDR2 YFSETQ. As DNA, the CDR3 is TGCGCCAGCAGCTCGCAGGGGATGGGACAAGAGACCCAGTACTTC. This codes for CASSSQGMGQETQYF.

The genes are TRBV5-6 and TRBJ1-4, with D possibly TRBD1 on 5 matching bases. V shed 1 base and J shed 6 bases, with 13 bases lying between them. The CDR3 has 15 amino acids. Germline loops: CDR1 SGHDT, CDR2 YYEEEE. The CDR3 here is CASSLYGAPYEKLFF. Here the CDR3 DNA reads TGTGCCAGCAGCTTGTATGGGGCGCCTTATGAAAAACTGTTTTTT.

CDR3 sequence (DNA): TGCGCCAGCAGCTTGGCAGGTGAAAAACTGTTTTTT. Amino acids: CASSLAGEKLFF. The V call is TRBV5-1, the J call TRBJ1-4; D unclear. The CDR3 consists of 12 residues. The germline gives CDR1 SGHRS, CDR2 YFSETQ. Trimming took off 0 bases at V and 7 bases at J, with 4 bases between the two ends. The full variable domain, in which reference TRBV5-1 and TRBJ1-4 provide the parts outside the CDR3, is KAGVTQTPRYLIKTRGQQVTLSCSPISGHRSVSWYQQTPGQGLQFLFEYFSETQRNKGNFPGRFSGRQFSNSRSEMNVSTLELGDSALYLCASSLAGEKLFFGSGTQLSVL.

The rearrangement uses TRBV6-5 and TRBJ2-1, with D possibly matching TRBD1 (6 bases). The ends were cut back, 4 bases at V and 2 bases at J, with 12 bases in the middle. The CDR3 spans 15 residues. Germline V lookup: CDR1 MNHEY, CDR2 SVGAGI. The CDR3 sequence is CASSLRGGTYNEQFF. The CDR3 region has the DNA TGTGCCAGCAGTTTGCGAGGGGGAACCTACAATGAGCAGTTCTTC.

The CDR3 sequence is CASSLKQGGTDTQYF. CDR3 in DNA: TGTGCCAGCAGCCTAAAACAGGGAGGCACAGATACGCAGTATTTT. The chain employs TRBV5-4 and TRBJ2-3, with D possibly matching TRBD1 (6 bases). CDR3 length: 15 amino acids. The V gene's germline CDR1 is SGHNT and CDR2 YYREEE (reference sequence). Trimming took off 4 bases at V and 1 base at J, with 13 bases between the two ends. The variable domain in full, with the rest retrieved from reference TRBV5-4 and TRBJ2-3, is ETGVTQSPTHLIKTRGQQVTLRCSSQSGHNTVSWYQQALGQGPQFIFQYYREEENGRGNFPPRFSGLQFPNYSSELNVNALELDDSALYLCASSLKQGGTDTQYFGPGTRLTVL.

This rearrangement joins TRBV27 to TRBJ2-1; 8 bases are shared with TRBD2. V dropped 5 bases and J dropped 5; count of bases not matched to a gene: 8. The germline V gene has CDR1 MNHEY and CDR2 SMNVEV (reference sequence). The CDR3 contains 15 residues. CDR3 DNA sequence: TGTGCCAGCAGTCTAGCGGGTAGGGTACACAATGAGCAGTTCTTC. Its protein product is CASSLAGRVHNEQFF.